One and the same sample provided the 28 T cell receptor beta chains below, sequenced in a study of T cells in Graves' hyperthyroidism and ophthalmopathy. Amplified TCR beta CDR3 regions derived from RNA transcripts. Carried out on the TCR CDR3, a first-round RT-PCR used the HTBI primer set. TCRdb recomputed calls from the multiplex PCR reads with MiXCR, one row per CDR3 protein. The table lists around 340,000 distinct CDR3 sequences, roughly 23% of them singletons. Sequenced: blood. These receptors were collected from a woman between 45 and 60 years old with Graves' hyperthyroidism.

This chain uses TRBV6-5 with TRBJ2-2, with D unclear. CDR3 length: 15 residues. V shed 0 bases and J shed 4 bases, with 9 bases lying between them. Germline CDR1 MNHEY, CDR2 SVGAGI. The CDR3 region has the DNA TGTGCCAGCAGTTACTCTGACAATCCCACCGGGGAGCTGTTTTTT. Encoded protein: CASSYSDNPTGELFF.

This clonotype was seen more than once but under ten times. V gene TRBV27 combines with J gene TRBJ2-7; the D is unclear. Germline CDR1 reads MNHEY; CDR2 reads SMNVEV (reference sequence). CDR3 length equals 12 residues. Deletions cut 5 bases from V and 2 bases from J, with 7 bases between. The CDR3 DNA reads as TGTGCCAGCAGTAAGTCCCCCTACGAGCAGTACTTC. As protein: CASSKSPYEQYF.

V usage is TRBV28 and J usage is TRBJ2-7; 8 bases map to TRBD1. The CDR3 is made up of 14 amino acids. CDR1 and CDR2 from the germline V gene are MDHEN and SYDVKM. After removal of 6 bases from V and 4 bases from J, the junction contained 8 bases not matched to a gene. DNA for the CDR3: TGTGCCAGCAGCGACAGGGGTAGATGGTACGAGCAGTACTTC. It yields the protein CASSDRGRWYEQYF.

This clonotype was detected ten times or more. The rearrangement links TRBV7-9 to TRBJ1-1; a weak D match, TRBD1 (5 bases). From germline, CDR1 is SEHNR and CDR2 FQNEAQ (reference sequence). The V end was cut by 5 bases, the J end by 3 bases, with 10 bases between. CDR3 length equals 13 residues. The CDR3 is CASSALGDTEAFF. The CDR3 DNA is TGTGCCAGCAGCGCTTTGGGGGACACTGAAGCTTTCTTT. Looking up the rest from reference TRBV7-9 and TRBJ1-1 gives the full variable domain: DTGVSQNPRHKITKRGQNVTFRCDPISEHNRLYWYRQTLGQGPEFLTYFQNEAQLEKSRLLSDRFSAERPKGSFSTLEIQRTEQGDSAMYLCASSALGDTEAFFGQGTRLTVV.

This clonotype was detected many times. This chain joins TRBV27 and TRBJ2-2; D may be TRBD2 (6 bases). The V and J ends lost 2 bases and 5 bases respectively, with 9 bases between them. CDR3 size: 14 residues. Germline assignment: CDR1 MNHEY and CDR2 SMNVEV (reference sequence). The CDR3 reads CASSLLARTGELFF. The CDR3 bases are TGTGCCAGCAGTTTACTAGCGAGGACCGGGGAGCTGTTTTTT.

This clonotype was seen repeatedly, ten times or more. The chain uses TRBV3-1 and TRBJ1-5; D is unclear. The germline V and J ends were trimmed by 1 base and 2 bases, with 12 bases remaining between them. The length of the CDR3 is 16 residues. CDR1 and CDR2 from the germline V gene are LGHDT and YNNKEL (reference sequence). The DNA of the CDR3 is TGTGCCAGCAGCCAAGGCAAGGTGATCCGCAATCAGCCCCAGCATTTT. Protein: CASSQGKVIRNQPQHF.

This clonotype was seen a handful of times. This chain links TRBV19 with TRBJ2-2; tentative D call: TRBD1 (8 bases). Trimming shortened V by 7 bases and J by 6 bases, and 18 bases separated the two germline ends. This CDR3 is 15 amino acids long. Germline lookup yields CDR1 LNHDA and CDR2 SQIVND (reference sequence). CDR3 in amino acids: CASTNRTGRAGELFF. CDR3 nucleotides: TGTGCCAGTACCAATCGGACAGGGAGGGCCGGGGAGCTGTTTTTT. Complete variable domain (other parts from reference TRBV19 and TRBJ2-2): DGGITQSPKYLFRKEGQNVTLSCEQNLNHDAMYWYRQDPGQGLRLIYYSQIVNDFQKGDIAEGYSVSREKKESFPLTVTSAQKNPTAFYLCASTNRTGRAGELFFGEGSRLTVL.

The chain is built from TRBV4-1 and TRBJ1-1, with unresolved D. V lost 1 base and J 1 base, leaving 10 bases between the germline ends. Per germline, CDR1 MGHRA and CDR2 YSYEKL. The CDR3 is 15 amino acids. DNA for the CDR3: TGCGCCAGCAGCCAAGGCCTCATGGAGAACACTGAAGCTTTCTTT. Translated: CASSQGLMENTEAFF.

The chain has TRBV4-1 and TRBJ2-6, with D possibly matching TRBD1 (5 bases). Germline lookup yields CDR1 MGHRA and CDR2 YSYEKL. Trimming removed 0 bases from V and 0 bases from J, with 9 bases in between. This CDR3 region has 17 residues. CDR3 bases: TGCGCCAGCAGCCAAGAAAGACAGTACTCTGGGGCCAACGTCCTGACTTTC. Its protein product is CASSQERQYSGANVLTF.

This clonotype has a handful of counts. CDR3 region: CAIRPGTSGGAHEQFF. CDR3 coding DNA: TGTGCCATCAGACCGGGGACTAGCGGGGGGGCCCATGAGCAGTTCTTC. The chain couples TRBV10-3 to TRBJ2-1, with TRBD2 identical over 16 bases. The CDR3 has 16 amino acids. Germline V gene sequence: CDR1 ENHRY, CDR2 SYGVKD. Trimming took 6 bases from V and 8 from J; bases not matched to a gene: 7.

Ten or more counts support this clonotype. The genes are TRBV5-1 and TRBJ2-1; 15 bases fit TRBD2. Looked up from germline, CDR1 is SGHRS and CDR2 is YFSETQ. The CDR3 runs 17 residues. After removal of 4 bases from V and 6 bases from J, the junction contained 8 bases not matched to a gene. This chain's CDR3 is CASSAGLAGGFINEQFF. The CDR3 coding sequence is TGCGCCAGCAGCGCCGGACTAGCGGGAGGGTTTATCAATGAGCAGTTCTTC.

There are many counts of this clonotype. This chain uses TRBV2 with TRBJ2-7, with D possibly TRBD2 on 6 matching bases. The CDR3 spans 15 residues. CDR1 is SNHLY and CDR2 is FYNNEI in the germline V gene. Trimming pared 4 bases from V and 2 bases from J, leaving 15 bases between. For the CDR3, the DNA is TGTGCCAGCAGTGGGGCGGGAACTCAGACCTACGAGCAGTACTTC. Translating it yields CASSGAGTQTYEQYF. Full variable domain (remainder filled in from reference TRBV2 and TRBJ2-7): EPEVTQTPSHQVTQMGQEVILRCVPISNHLYFYWYRQILGQKVEFLVSFYNNEISEKSEIFDDQFSVERPDGSNFTLKIRSTKLEDSAMYFCASSGAGTQTYEQYFGPGTRLTVT.

This clonotype was seen repeatedly, ten times or more. V and J are TRBV6-2 or TRBV6-3 and TRBJ1-1; D possibly corresponds to TRBD1 (6 bases). V lost 6 bases, J lost 6 bases, and 17 bases lay in between. Germline values: CDR1 MNHEY, CDR2 SVGEGT. This CDR3 contains 14 residues. The CDR3 loop reads CASRQIGQLPEAFF. Here the CDR3 DNA reads TGTGCCAGCAGGCAAATCGGACAGTTACCTGAAGCTTTCTTT.

This clonotype was observed a single time. The V and J genes are TRBV12-3 or TRBV12-4 and TRBJ2-5; 8 bases align to TRBD2. J was trimmed by 2 bases and V by 5 bases; bases with no gene match: 10. This CDR3 is built from 16 residues. The CDR3 protein is CASSPTTGTRQETQYF. In DNA form, the CDR3 reads TGTGCCAGCAGTCCAACCACCGGGACTAGACAAGAGACCCAGTACTTC.

This clonotype was observed many times. The gene calls are TRBV6-1 and TRBJ2-7; 10 bases match TRBD2. CDR3 size: 17 residues. Germline lookup yields CDR1 MNHNS and CDR2 SASEGT. The ends lost 6 bases at V and 0 bases at J; junction bases unmatched: 11. The CDR3 reads CASSSGSGGISSYEQYF. The CDR3 DNA reads TGTGCCAGCAGCTCAGGTAGCGGGGGGATAAGCTCCTACGAGCAGTACTTC.

The chain couples TRBV28 to TRBJ2-7; D gene ambiguous. Trimming stripped 6 bases from V and 5 bases from J, with 5 bases between. The germline V gene encodes CDR1 MDHEN and CDR2 SYDVKM. The CDR3 is 10 amino acids. The CDR3 loop is CASRRNEQYF. In nucleotides, the CDR3 is TGTGCCAGCAGGCGGAACGAGCAGTACTTC.

This clonotype came up once. The CDR3 DNA is TGTGCCTGGAGTGTTTTTCACAGGGCGGGCGAAAAACTGTTTTTT. Translating gives CAWSVFHRAGEKLFF. The gene calls are TRBV30 and TRBJ1-4; a weak D match, TRBD1 (6 bases). Germline V gene sequence: CDR1 GTSNPN, CDR2 SVGIG (reference sequence). The CDR3 totals 15 residues. Trimming took 0 bases from V and 8 from J, leaving 16 bases between them.

Concerning this clonotype itself: This could be a read error, since a much larger clone is one nucleotide away. The V call is TRBV7-9, the J call TRBJ2-7, with D tentatively TRBD2 (6 bases). Germline CDR1 SEHNR, CDR2 FQNEAQ (reference sequence). The CDR3 loop spans 14 amino acids. The CDR3 loop is CASGFLGGSHEQYF. The CDR3, as DNA: TGTGCCAGCGGCTTTTTAGGAGGGAGCCACGAGCAGTACTTC.

There are many counts of this clonotype. The chain combines TRBV4-1 with TRBJ2-7; D not resolved. The germline V gene has CDR1 MGHRA and CDR2 YSYEKL. The V end lost 1 base, the J end lost 2 bases, and 15 bases lay between the germline ends. This CDR3 is built from 16 residues. In nucleotides, the CDR3 is TGCGCCAGCAGCCAAGGTCTGAGAAGCGCAACCTACGAGCAGTACTTC. It encodes CASSQGLRSATYEQYF.

This clonotype was observed many times. The chain uses TRBV18 and TRBJ2-1; D gene uncertain. Trimming took off 3 bases at V and 0 bases at J, with 9 bases between the two ends. Per the germline V gene, CDR1 is KGHSH and CDR2 is LQKENI. There are 15 residues in the CDR3. The CDR3 DNA follows: TGTGCCAGCTCACCTCCGAAGGGCTCCTACAATGAGCAGTTCTTC. Translated: CASSPPKGSYNEQFF.

This clonotype was seen many times. The chain employs TRBV6-2 or TRBV6-3 and TRBJ2-3, with D unresolved. V was shortened by 11 bases and J by 7 bases, with 25 bases between the two germline ends. Per the germline V gene, CDR1 is MNHEY and CDR2 is SVGEGT. This CDR3 contains 15 residues. Written as DNA, the CDR3 is TGTGCCGGAAGTTTTCTAGGTACCCCCCGGTATACGCAGTATTTT. Translating it yields CAGSFLGTPRYTQYF.

This clonotype was recorded once. The chain uses TRBV4-1 and TRBJ2-7; 7 bases map to TRBD2. Germline CDR1 MGHRA, CDR2 YSYEKL. The CDR3 is made up of 14 amino acids. The V gene end was trimmed by 0 bases and the J gene end by 5 bases; junction bases not matched to a gene: 4. CDR3 loop: CASSQEWTRDEQYF. DNA of the CDR3: TGCGCCAGCAGCCAAGAATGGACTAGGGACGAGCAGTACTTC.

For the CDR3, the DNA is TGTGCCACGGCCTCGTCCAGACAGTTTGACACTGAAGCTTTCTTT. It specifies CATASSRQFDTEAFF. The chain links TRBV15 to TRBJ1-1; a possible D gene is TRBD1 (5 bases). CDR1 and CDR2 from the germline V gene are LNHNV and YYDKDF (reference sequence). V was shortened by 9 bases and J by 3 bases, with 20 bases between the two germline ends. The CDR3 is 15 amino acids. The full variable domain, rest sourced from reference TRBV15 and TRBJ1-1, is DAMVIQNPRYQVTQFGKPVTLSCSQTLNHNVMYWYQQKSSQAPKLLFHYYDKDFNNEADTPDNFQSRRPNTSFCFLDIRSPGLGDTAMYLCATASSRQFDTEAFFGQGTRLTVV.

V is TRBV30 and J is TRBJ2-7; 10 bases match TRBD2. Per germline, CDR1 GTSNPN and CDR2 SVGIG (reference sequence). The CDR3 length is 16 residues. The junction had 16 bases not matched to a gene; V was cut back by 5 bases and J by 6 bases. The CDR3 protein is CAWAVWRSGRAPEQYF. The CDR3 region has the DNA TGTGCCTGGGCAGTGTGGCGCAGCGGGAGGGCCCCCGAGCAGTACTTC.

The chain combines TRBV12-3 or TRBV12-4 with TRBJ2-4; D gene ambiguous. The length of the CDR3 is 13 residues. With 0 bases removed from V and 7 bases from J, the gap between germline ends came to 7 bases. The CDR3 coding sequence is TGTGCCAGCAGTTTAGCGGCTATCAACATTCAGTACTTC. Residues: CASSLAAINIQYF.

This clonotype was observed many times. Written as DNA, the CDR3 is TGTGCCAGCAGCTCCTCAGGGGGCGGGAACACTGAAGCTTTCTTT. It encodes CASSSSGGGNTEAFF. The J gene is TRBJ1-1, the V gene TRBV11-2, with 8 bases that match TRBD1. The V and J ends lost 4 bases and 1 base, in that order; junction bases with no gene match: 5. The CDR3 loop spans 15 amino acids. The germline V gene encodes CDR1 SGHAT and CDR2 FQNNGV.

Ten or more counts support this clonotype. V and J are TRBV7-9 and TRBJ1-1; TRBD1 agrees at 7 bases. The V gene's germline CDR1 is SEHNR and CDR2 FQNEAQ (reference sequence). There are 15 residues in the CDR3. Trimming at V came to 6 bases and at J to 0 bases, leaving 7 bases not matched to a gene. CDR3 amino acids: CASRPQGQMNTEAFF. CDR3 bases: TGTGCCAGCAGGCCTCAGGGACAGATGAACACTGAAGCTTTCTTT.

This clonotype was observed many times. The chain is built from TRBV2 and TRBJ1-4; 7 nucleotides agree with TRBD1. The CDR3 is 15 amino acids. With 1 base clipped from V and 8 bases from J, the junction kept 7 bases outside the gene matches. Germline V gene sequence: CDR1 SNHLY, CDR2 FYNNEI. The CDR3 nucleotides read TGTGCCAGCAGTGAAGGGACAGGACTAGCCGAAAAACTGTTTTTT. This translates into CASSEGTGLAEKLFF.